This TCR beta chain derives from a study of blood T cell repertoires in COVID-19. Trimming took 3 bases from V and 4 from J; bases not matched to a gene: 11. This CDR3 contains 16 residues. Per the germline V gene, CDR1 is PRHDT and CDR2 is FYEKMQ (reference sequence). The method was immunoSEQ multiplex PCR; TCRdb's version includes in-frame clones alone and lacks a portion of them. The sample contains about 140,000 clones, around nine tenths of which appear only once. The sequenced material came from peripheral blood. This sequence joins TRBV13 and TRBJ2-7, with 8 bases identical to TRBD2. This TCR was recovered from a human donor in a cohort sampled during active COVID-19. Written as DNA, the CDR3 is TGTGCCAGCAGCTTTGCCAGAACGGGGGGGCAATACGAGCAGTACTTC. Protein sequence: CASSFARTGGQYEQYF.